A few counts support the clone carrying this TCR beta chain. The same CDR3 is also encoded by other DNA sequences in this sample. Between the trimmed V and J ends, which lost 1 base and 5 bases, there was a span of 8 bases. CDR1 and CDR2 (germline): SGHAT, FQNNGV. CDR3 length equals 13 residues. This sample is part of a study of Ad26.COV2.S vaccination and SARS-CoV-2 variants. Whole-study context: Ad26.COV2.S, an intramuscular injection, was given once or twice 56 days apart.

Profiled with immunoSEQ multiplex PCR; TCRdb holds only in-frame clones, not every one. The sample lists about 680,000 clones, 89% occurring once. Treatment given: roughly 18 received Ad26.COV2.S at low or high dose, single or two shots; several received placebo; per-sample allocation not given. Specimens were obtained on day 63 following the first vaccine or placebo injection. SARS-CoV-2 spike from the Wuhan strain was encoded by the vaccine, an Ad26 vector. This sequence joins TRBV11-2 and TRBJ1-1, with a weak D call TRBD1 (6 bases). This TCR derives from a person between 18 and 59 years old who received the Ad26.COV2.S COVID-19 vaccine or a placebo. This material consisted of peripheral blood, taken in a trial of Ad26.COV2.S vaccine versus placebo. The CDR3 sequence is CASSLVRGTEAFF. In DNA, the CDR3 is TGTGCCAGCAGCTTAGTCAGGGGAACTGAAGCTTTCTTT.